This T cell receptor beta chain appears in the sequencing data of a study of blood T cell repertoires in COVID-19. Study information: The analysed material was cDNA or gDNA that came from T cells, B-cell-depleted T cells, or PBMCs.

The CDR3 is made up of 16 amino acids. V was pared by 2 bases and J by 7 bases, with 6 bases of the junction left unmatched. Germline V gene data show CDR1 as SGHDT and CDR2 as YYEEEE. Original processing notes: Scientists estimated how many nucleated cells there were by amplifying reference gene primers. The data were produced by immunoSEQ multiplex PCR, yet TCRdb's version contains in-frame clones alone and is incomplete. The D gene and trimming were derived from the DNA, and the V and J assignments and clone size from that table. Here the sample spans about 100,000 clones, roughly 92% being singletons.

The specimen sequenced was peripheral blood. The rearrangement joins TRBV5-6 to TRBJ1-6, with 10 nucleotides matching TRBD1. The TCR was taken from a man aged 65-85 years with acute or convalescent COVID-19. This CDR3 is CASSFALGQGNSPLHF. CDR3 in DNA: TGTGCCAGCAGCTTTGCCCTGGGACAGGGGAATTCACCCCTCCACTTT.